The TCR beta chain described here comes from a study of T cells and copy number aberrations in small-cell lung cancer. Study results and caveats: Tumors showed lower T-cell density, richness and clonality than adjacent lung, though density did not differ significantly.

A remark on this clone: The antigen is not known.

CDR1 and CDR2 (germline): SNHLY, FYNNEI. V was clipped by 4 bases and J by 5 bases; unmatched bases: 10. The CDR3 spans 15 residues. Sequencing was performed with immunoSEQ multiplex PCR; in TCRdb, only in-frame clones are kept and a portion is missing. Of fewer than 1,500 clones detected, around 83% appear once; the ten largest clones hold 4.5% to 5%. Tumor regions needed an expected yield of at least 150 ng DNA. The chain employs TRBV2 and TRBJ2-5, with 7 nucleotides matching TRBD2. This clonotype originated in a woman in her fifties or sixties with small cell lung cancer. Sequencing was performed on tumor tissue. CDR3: CASSGGGGGGETQYF. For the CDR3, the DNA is TGTGCCAGCAGTGGCGGGGGAGGCGGCGGGGAGACCCAGTACTTC.